This TCR beta chain was identified during a study of blood T cell repertoires in COVID-19. Sequencing was performed with immunoSEQ multiplex PCR; in TCRdb, only in-frame clones are kept and a portion is missing. The sample yields 95,000 to 150,000 clones, about 79% seen once. The CDR3 totals 17 residues. The germline V gene encodes CDR1 MGHRA and CDR2 YSYEKL. V lost 1 base to trimming and J lost 4 bases, with 19 bases between them. Sequences were obtained from peripheral blood. This chain uses TRBV4-1 with TRBJ1-1; no clear D. The receptor was isolated from an older woman with acute or convalescent COVID-19. The CDR3: CASSQVGGFFGSTEAFF. The CDR3 nucleotides read TGCGCCAGCAGCCAAGTTGGTGGATTCTTCGGGAGCACTGAAGCTTTCTTT.